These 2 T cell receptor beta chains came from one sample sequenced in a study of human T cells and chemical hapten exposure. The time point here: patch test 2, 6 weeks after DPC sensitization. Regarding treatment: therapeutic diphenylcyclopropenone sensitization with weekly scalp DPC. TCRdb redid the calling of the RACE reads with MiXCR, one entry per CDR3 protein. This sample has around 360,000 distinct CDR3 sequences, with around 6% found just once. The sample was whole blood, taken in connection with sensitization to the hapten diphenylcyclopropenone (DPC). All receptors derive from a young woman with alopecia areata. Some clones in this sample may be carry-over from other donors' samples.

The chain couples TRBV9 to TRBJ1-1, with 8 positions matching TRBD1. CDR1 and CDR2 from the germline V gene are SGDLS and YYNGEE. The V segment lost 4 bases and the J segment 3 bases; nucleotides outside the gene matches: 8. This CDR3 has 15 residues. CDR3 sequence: CASSLMGTGDTEAFF. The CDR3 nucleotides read TGTGCCAGCAGCTTAATGGGGACAGGTGACACTGAAGCTTTCTTT.

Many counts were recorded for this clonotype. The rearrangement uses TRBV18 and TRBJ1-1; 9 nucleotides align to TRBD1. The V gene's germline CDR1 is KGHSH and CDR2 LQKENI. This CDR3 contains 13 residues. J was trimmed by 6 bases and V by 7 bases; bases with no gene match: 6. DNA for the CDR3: TGTGCCAGCTGCCGGGACAGGGAGGCTGAAGCTTTCTTT. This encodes CASCRDREAEAFF.